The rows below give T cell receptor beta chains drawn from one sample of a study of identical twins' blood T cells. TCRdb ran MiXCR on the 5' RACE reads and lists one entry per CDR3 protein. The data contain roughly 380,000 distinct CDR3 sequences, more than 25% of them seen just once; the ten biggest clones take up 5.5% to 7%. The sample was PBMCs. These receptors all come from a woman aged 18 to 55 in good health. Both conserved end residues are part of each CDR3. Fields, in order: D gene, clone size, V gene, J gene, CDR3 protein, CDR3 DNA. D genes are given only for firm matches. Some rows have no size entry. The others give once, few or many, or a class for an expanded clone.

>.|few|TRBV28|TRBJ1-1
CASSFADTNTEAFF
TGTGCCAGCAGTTTCGCAGACACGAACACTGAAGCTTTCTTT
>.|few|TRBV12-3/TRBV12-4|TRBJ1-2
CASSSYTEYGYTF
TGTGCCAGCAGTTCATACACTGAGTATGGCTACACCTTC
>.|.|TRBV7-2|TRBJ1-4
CASSSFPGGGWQLEKLFF
TGTGCCAGCAGCTCTTTTCCAGGAGGCGGGTGGCAGCTTGAAAAACTGTTTTTT
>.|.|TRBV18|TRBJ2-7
CASSPRSGFSYEQYF
TGTGCCAGCTCACCCCGGTCCGGCTTCTCCTACGAGCAGTACTTC
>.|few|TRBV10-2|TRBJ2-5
CASSIPDPGRETQYF
TGCGCCAGCAGTATACCGGACCCCGGGCGAGAGACCCAGTACTTC
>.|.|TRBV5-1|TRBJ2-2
CASSLGVRGELFF
TGCGCCAGCAGCTTGGGGGTCCGCGGGGAGCTGTTTTTT
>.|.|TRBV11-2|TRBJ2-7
CASSSAAPYEQYF
TGTGCCAGCAGCTCCGCAGCCCCCTACGAGCAGTACTTC
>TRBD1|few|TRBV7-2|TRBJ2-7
CASSRQGWEQYF
TGTGCCAGCAGCCGACAGGGGTGGGAGCAGTACTTC
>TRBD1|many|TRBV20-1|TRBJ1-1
CSARDWDRVTEAFF
TGCAGTGCTAGAGATTGGGACAGGGTCACTGAAGCTTTCTTT
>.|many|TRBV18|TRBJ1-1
CASSPGGGNTEAFF
TGTGCCAGCTCACCGGGGGGAGGGAACACTGAAGCTTTCTTT
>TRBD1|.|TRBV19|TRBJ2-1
CASSADRVYNEQFF
TGTGCCAGTAGTGCGGACAGGGTCTACAATGAGCAGTTCTTC
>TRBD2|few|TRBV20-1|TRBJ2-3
CSARGFSGIDTQYF
TGCAGTGCTAGAGGTTTTAGCGGGATCGATACGCAGTATTTT
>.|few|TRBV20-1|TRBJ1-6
CSARLKGRYNSPLHF
TGCAGTGCTAGATTAAAGGGACGGTATAATTCACCCCTCCACTTT
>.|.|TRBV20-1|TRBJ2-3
CSARRGLADTQYF
TGCAGTGCTAGAAGGGGTCTTGCAGATACGCAGTATTTT
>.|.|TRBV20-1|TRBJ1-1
CSARAYAEKAFF
TGCAGTGCTAGGGCGTATGCGGAGAAAGCTTTCTTT
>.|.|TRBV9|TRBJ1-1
CASSVAVSTEAFF
TGTGCCAGCAGCGTAGCGGTGAGCACTGAAGCTTTCTTT
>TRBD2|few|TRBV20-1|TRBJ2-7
CSARRAGGPSYEQYF
TGCAGTGCCCGCCGAGCGGGGGGGCCTTCCTACGAGCAGTACTTC
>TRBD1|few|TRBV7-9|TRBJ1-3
CASSSAGTVSGNTIYF
TGTGCCAGCAGCTCGGCCGGGACAGTCTCTGGAAACACCATATATTTT
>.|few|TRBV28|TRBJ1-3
CASGPPDRPGNTIYF
TGTGCCAGCGGCCCACCCGACAGGCCTGGAAACACCATATATTTT
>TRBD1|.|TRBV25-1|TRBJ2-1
CASSKAGTGLRQVYNEQFF
TGTGCCAGCTCAAAGGCCGGGACAGGGCTCCGACAAGTCTACAATGAGCAGTTCTTC
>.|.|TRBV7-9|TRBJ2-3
CASSLVTSADTQYF
TGTGCCAGCAGCTTAGTCACTAGTGCAGATACGCAGTATTTT
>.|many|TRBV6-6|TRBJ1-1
CASSYSRPEMNTEAFF
TGTGCCAGCAGTTACTCGCGGCCAGAGATGAACACTGAAGCTTTCTTT
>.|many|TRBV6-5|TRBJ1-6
CASSYVLSHSPLHF
TGTGCCAGCAGTTACGTACTTTCCCATTCACCCCTCCACTTT
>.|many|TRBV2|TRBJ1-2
CASSRGLTVNYGYTF
TGTGCCAGCAGCAGAGGGTTGACAGTCAACTATGGCTACACCTTC
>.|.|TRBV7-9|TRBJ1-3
CASGSTSGALTGNTIYF
TGTGCCAGCGGCTCAACTTCGGGAGCTCTCACTGGAAACACCATATATTTT
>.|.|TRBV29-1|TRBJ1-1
CSVGQPMYTVAFF
TGCAGCGTCGGACAGCCGATGTACACTGTAGCTTTCTTT
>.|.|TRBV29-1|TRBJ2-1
CSVADSRDGDNEQFF
TGCAGCGTGGCAGATTCGCGGGACGGCGACAATGAGCAGTTCTTC
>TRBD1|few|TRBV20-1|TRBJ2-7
CSARLSRDRTTYEQYF
TGCAGTGCTAGACTTTCCAGGGACAGGACCACCTACGAGCAGTACTTC
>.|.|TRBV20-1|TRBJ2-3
CSATSTDTQYF
TGCAGTGCTACGAGCACAGATACGCAGTATTTT
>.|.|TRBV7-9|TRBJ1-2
CASSLVGAGNYGYTF
TGTGCCAGCAGCTTAGTCGGGGCAGGGAACTATGGCTACACCTTC
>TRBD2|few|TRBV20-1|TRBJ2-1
CSARALTSGVSYNEQFF
TGCAGTGCTAGAGCCTTGACTAGCGGGGTCTCCTACAATGAGCAGTTCTTC
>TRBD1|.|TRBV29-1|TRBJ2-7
CSVAPGQGFYEQYF
TGCAGCGTCGCACCGGGACAGGGCTTCTACGAGCAGTACTTC
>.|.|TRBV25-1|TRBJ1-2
CASSVQGFVYTF
TGTGCCAGCAGTGTTCAGGGATTCGTCTACACCTTC
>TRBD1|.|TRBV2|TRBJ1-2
CASSEARGQGTGYTF
TGTGCCAGCAGTGAAGCCAGGGGACAGGGTACCGGCTACACCTTC
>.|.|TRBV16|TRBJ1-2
CASSPSDYGYTF
TGTGCCAGCAGCCCATCAGACTATGGCTACACCTTC
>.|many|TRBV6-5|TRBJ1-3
CASRPPGTNGNTIYF
TGTGCCAGCAGGCCACCCGGGACAAATGGAAACACCATATATTTT
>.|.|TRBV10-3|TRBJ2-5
CAVSESTGSQETQYF
TGTGCCGTCAGTGAGTCGACGGGGTCCCAAGAGACCCAGTACTTC
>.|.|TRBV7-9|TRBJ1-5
CASSGSHQPQHF
TGTGCCAGCAGCGGTTCGCATCAGCCCCAGCATTTT
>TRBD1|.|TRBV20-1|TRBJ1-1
CSARRGQGTEAFF
TGCAGTGCTAGAAGGGGGCAGGGCACTGAAGCTTTCTTT
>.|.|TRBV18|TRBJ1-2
CASSPPNYGYTF
TGTGCCAGCTCACCCCCAAACTATGGCTACACCTTC
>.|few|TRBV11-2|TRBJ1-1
CASSDGGTTEAFF
TGTGCCAGCAGTGATGGGGGGACCACTGAAGCTTTCTTT
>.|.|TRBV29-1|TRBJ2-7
CSVYGHPGYEQYF
TGCAGCGTTTATGGCCACCCCGGCTACGAGCAGTACTTC
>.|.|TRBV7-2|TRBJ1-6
CASSPGLYSPLHF
TGTGCCAGCAGCCCCGGGCTCTATTCACCCCTCCACTTT
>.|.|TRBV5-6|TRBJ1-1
CASSLDGREGNEAFF
TGTGCCAGCAGCTTGGATGGCAGGGAAGGGAATGAAGCTTTCTTT
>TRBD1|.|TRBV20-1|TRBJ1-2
CSAAGTVYGYTF
TGCAGTGCCGCCGGGACAGTCTATGGCTACACCTTC
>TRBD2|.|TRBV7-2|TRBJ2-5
CASSSRTRGLTKETQYF
TGTGCCAGCAGCTCTAGGACTAGGGGATTAACTAAAGAGACCCAGTACTTC
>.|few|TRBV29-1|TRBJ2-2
CSVETLHTGELFF
TGCAGCGTTGAGACCTTGCACACCGGGGAGCTGTTTTTT
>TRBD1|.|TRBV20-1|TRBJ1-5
CSASGTDNQPQHF
TGCAGTGCTAGTGGGACAGATAATCAGCCCCAGCATTTT
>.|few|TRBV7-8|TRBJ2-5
CASSFAGETQYF
TGTGCCAGCAGCTTCGCGGGAGAGACCCAGTACTTC
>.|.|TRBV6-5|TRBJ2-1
CASSLKPGQMKNNEQFF
TGTGCCAGCAGCCTAAAACCGGGACAAATGAAAAACAATGAGCAGTTCTTC
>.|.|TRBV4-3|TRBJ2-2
CASSQDLGKRVTGELFF
TGCGCCAGCAGCCAAGATCTTGGAAAACGGGTTACCGGGGAGCTGTTTTTT
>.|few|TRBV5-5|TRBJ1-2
CASSLRQSYGYTF
TGTGCCAGCAGCTTACGACAGAGCTATGGCTACACCTTC
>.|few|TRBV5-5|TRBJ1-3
CASSLTGAGNAIYF
TGTGCCAGCAGCTTGACAGGCGCTGGAAACGCCATATATTTT